This T cell receptor (beta chain) was identified during a study of cytomegalovirus exposure and HLA in healthy donors. Study as a whole: Genotyping showed 70% to 90% of some 400 donors falling in the Caucasian-associated ancestry cluster. Points from the study as a whole: Analysis was carried out at a later point, and it linked a missense DCLRE1C variant to TCR beta V- and J-gene trimming.

This CDR3 has 15 residues. The germline V and J ends were trimmed by 0 bases and 1 base, with 10 bases remaining between them. Germline CDR1 is SGHRS and CDR2 is YFSETQ. This clone was seen once. The antigen is undetermined. Primers: 60 Vbeta forward and 13 Jbeta reverse. Sequenced by immunoSEQ multiplex PCR; TCRdb stores in-frame clones only, minus some. The profile shows 110,000 to 150,000 clones, roughly 80% of them singletons. Sequencing was carried out using PBMCs. This TCR came from a male donor in good health and CMV-seronegative. The chain recombines TRBV5-1 with TRBJ1-1, with D maybe TRBD1 (5 bases). CDR3: CASSLGGLSNTEAFF. The CDR3 bases are TGCGCCAGCAGCTTGGGGGGCCTCTCGAACACTGAAGCTTTCTTT.